These 3 T cell receptor beta chains were sequenced from one sample in a study of beta chain features in type 1 diabetes (dated by TCRdb to between 2017 and 2018). Antigens for these TCRs are unknown. Libraries were made using the immunoSEQ multiplex PCR assay. The entire isolated RNA was reverse transcribed using the High Capacity cDNA Reverse Transcription Kit, and thus expressed TCRB transcripts were sequenced. TCRdb stores this immuneACCESS table with in-frame sequences only. Part of the clones is absent; in the studies checked, under half of the shortfall reflects unresolved V genes, and no reason is known for the rest. The sample table contains 250,000 to 300,000 clones; only one count was recorded for 24% of them. Together, the top ten hold roughly 0.011% of the sample. What the work shows at the level of the full study, not this receptor alone: In all four CD4+ subsets, TCRB CDR3 length was moderately but significantly shorter in type 1 diabetes patients.

Sequencing used naive CD4+ T cells from blood. What the cell subset or site label conveys for this sample: true naive CD4+ T cells. All receptors come from a woman under 40 with type 1 diabetes.

Comment on this clone: This sample also contains other DNA sequences that code for the same CDR3. This chain uses TRBV7-3 with TRBJ2-1; the D gene is possibly TRBD2 (6 bases). With 0 bases removed from V and 0 bases from J, the gap between germline ends came to 6 bases. The germline V gene has CDR1 SGHTA and CDR2 FQGTGA. This CDR3 has 15 residues. CDR3 DNA: TGTGCCAGCAGCTTAACGGGAGGCTCCTACAATGAGCAGTTCTTC. This gives the protein CASSLTGGSYNEQFF.

This rearrangement joins TRBV28 to TRBJ1-2; TRBD1 matches at 7 bases. The CDR3 consists of 14 residues. Germline V gene lookup returns CDR1 MDHEN and CDR2 SYDVKM. After removal of 2 bases from V and 4 bases from J, the junction contained 4 bases not matched to a gene. Here the CDR3 reads CASSLAGTAYGYTF. CDR3 DNA: TGTGCCAGCAGTTTAGCGGGGACAGCCTATGGCTACACCTTC.

The CDR3 loop reads CSVRVSDTEAFF. The DNA of the CDR3 is TGCAGCGTTCGAGTGTCGGACACTGAAGCTTTCTTT. The chain is built from TRBV29-1 and TRBJ1-1; D gene unclear. The CDR3 covers 12 residues. Looked up from germline, CDR1 is SQVTM and CDR2 is ANQGSEA. V gave up 5 bases and J gave up 3 bases, with 10 bases separating them.